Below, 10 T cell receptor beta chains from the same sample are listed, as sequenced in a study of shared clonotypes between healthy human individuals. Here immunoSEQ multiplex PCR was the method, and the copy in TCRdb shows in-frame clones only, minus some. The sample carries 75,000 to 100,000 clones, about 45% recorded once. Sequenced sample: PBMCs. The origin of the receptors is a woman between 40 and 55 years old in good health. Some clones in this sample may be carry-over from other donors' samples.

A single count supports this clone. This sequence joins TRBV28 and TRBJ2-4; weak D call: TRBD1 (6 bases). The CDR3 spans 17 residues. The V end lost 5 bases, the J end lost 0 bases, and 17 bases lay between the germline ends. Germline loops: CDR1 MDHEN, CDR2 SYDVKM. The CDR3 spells CASSPRQDLLAKNIQYF. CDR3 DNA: TGTGCCAGCAGTCCTCGACAGGACCTGCTAGCCAAAAACATTCAGTACTTC.

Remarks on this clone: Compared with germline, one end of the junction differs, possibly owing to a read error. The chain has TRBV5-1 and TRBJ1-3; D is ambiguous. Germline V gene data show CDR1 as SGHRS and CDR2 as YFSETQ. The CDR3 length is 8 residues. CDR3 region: CASSLFDF. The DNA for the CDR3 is TGCGCCAGCAGCTTGTTCGATTTT.

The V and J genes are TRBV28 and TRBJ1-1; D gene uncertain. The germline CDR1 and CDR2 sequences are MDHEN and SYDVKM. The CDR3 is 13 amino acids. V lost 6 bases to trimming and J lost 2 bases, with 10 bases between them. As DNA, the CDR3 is TGTGCCAGCAGCCCCCCCGTCAACACTGAAGCTTTCTTT. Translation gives CASSPPVNTEAFF.

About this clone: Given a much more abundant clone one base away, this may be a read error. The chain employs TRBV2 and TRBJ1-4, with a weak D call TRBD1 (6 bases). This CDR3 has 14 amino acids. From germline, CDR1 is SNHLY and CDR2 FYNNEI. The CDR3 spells CASSDRGRIEELFF. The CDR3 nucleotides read TGTGCCAGCAGTGATAGGGGGAGAATTGAAGAACTGTTTTTT.

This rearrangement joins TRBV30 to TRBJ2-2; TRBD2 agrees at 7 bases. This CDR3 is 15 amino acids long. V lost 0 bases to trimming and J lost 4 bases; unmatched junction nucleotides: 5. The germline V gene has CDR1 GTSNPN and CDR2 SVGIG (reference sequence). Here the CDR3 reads CAWSVWGGGTGELFF. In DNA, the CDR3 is TGTGCCTGGAGTGTATGGGGGGGAGGCACCGGGGAGCTGTTTTTT.

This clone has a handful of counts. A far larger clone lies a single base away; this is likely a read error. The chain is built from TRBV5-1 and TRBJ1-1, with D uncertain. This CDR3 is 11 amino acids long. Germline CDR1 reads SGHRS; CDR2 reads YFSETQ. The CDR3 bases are TGCGCCAGCAGGGATTATTCTGAAGCTCTCTTT. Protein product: CASRDYSEALF.

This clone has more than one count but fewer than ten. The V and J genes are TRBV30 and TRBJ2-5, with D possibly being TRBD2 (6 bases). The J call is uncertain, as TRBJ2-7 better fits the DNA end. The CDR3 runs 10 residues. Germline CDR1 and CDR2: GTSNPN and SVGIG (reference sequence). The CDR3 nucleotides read TGTGCCTTTGGGGGGTTCGAGCAGTACTTC. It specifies CAFGGFEQYF.

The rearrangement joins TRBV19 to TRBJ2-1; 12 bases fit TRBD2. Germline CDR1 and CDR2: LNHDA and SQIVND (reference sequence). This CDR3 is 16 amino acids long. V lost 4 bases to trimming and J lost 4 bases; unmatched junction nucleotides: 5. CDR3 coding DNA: TGTGCCAGTAGTACTGGACTAGCGGGACGGTACAATGAGCAGTTCTTC. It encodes CASSTGLAGRYNEQFF.

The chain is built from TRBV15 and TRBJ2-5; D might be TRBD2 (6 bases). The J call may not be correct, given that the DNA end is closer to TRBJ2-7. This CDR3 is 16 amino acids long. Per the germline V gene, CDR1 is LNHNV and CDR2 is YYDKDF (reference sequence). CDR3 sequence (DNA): TGTGCCACCAGCAGAGGTCGCGGGACCGGTTCCTACGAGCAGTACTTC. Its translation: CATSRGRGTGSYEQYF.

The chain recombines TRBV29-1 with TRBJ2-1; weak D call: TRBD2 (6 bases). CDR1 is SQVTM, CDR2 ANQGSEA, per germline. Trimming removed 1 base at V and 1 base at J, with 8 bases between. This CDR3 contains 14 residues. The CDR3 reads CSVEGSGSYNEQFF. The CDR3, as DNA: TGCAGCGTTGAAGGTAGCGGATCCTACAATGAGCAGTTCTTC.